These 3 T cell receptor beta chains came from one sample sequenced in a study of T cell changes during pregnancy in multiple sclerosis. Only in-frame clones appear in the TCRdb table, and some are missing; sequencing was by immunoSEQ multiplex PCR. This table has around 110,000 clones, under 95% appearing once. The sequenced sample was peripheral blood, obtained after pregnancy. The receptor source for this set is a female donor with multiple sclerosis, enrolled in a pregnancy study.

The chain carries TRBV10-3 and TRBJ2-2; 7 nucleotides line up with TRBD2. The J segment lost 6 bases and the V segment lost 11 bases, leaving 12 bases of the junction unmatched. There are 14 residues in the CDR3. Germline lookup yields CDR1 ENHRY and CDR2 SYGVKD. CDR3 residues: CAVERGVRPGELFF. CDR3 in DNA: TGTGCCGTAGAGCGGGGAGTTCGTCCCGGGGAGCTGTTTTTT.

V gene TRBV2 combines with J gene TRBJ2-1, with TRBD2 identical over 10 bases. Germline V gives CDR1 SNHLY, CDR2 FYNNEI. This CDR3 is 14 amino acids long. The V gene end was trimmed by 5 bases and the J gene end by 7 bases; junction bases not matched to a gene: 5. The CDR3 sequence is CASSTAGGPNEQFF. The CDR3 DNA reads TGTGCCAGCAGTACAGCGGGAGGGCCGAATGAGCAGTTCTTC.

The chain joins TRBV30 to TRBJ1-4, with 9 bases aligning to TRBD1. The trim removed 3 bases at V and 8 bases at J, leaving 7 bases unmatched. This CDR3 is built from 14 residues. CDR1 is GTSNPN and CDR2 is SVGIG in the germline V gene (reference sequence). CDR3 coding DNA: TGTGCCTGGAGACCACAGGGGGCGCCGGAAAAACTGTTTTTT. Protein sequence: CAWRPQGAPEKLFF.